A selection of T cell receptor beta chains follows, all from one sample in a study of blood T cell dynamics during melanoma immunotherapy. Sequencing used immunoSEQ multiplex PCR; TCRdb keeps in-frame clones, though not all of them. The sample has more than 9,000 clones, 80% to 90% seen once. This sample comprised blood, obtained from a patient treated with checkpoint blockade. Every receptor here comes from a human donor with melanoma. Each CDR3 is given with its conserved first and last residue.

v_call	cdr3_aa
TRBV5-1	CASSLAVTGVDEKLFF
TRBV18	CASSPTTGSLTEAFF
TRBV4-3	CASSHFVRGLNTEAFF
TRBV14	CASSQDEGDTQYF
TRBV25-1	CASSGQHNTEAFF
TRBV4-3	CASSLMDRDNSPLHF
TRBV2	CASNSAFTDTQYF
TRBV18	CASSPPMGSRGTEAFF
TRBV30	CAWSVRLGTSNQPQHF
TRBV7-7	CASSLKGEKLFF